The clone carrying this T cell receptor beta chain was counted ten times or more. The antigen is unknown. Two oligonucleotides, mixed equimolar, formed the beta constant-region primer covering TRBC1 and TRBC2. Ligated cDNA was amplified by four rounds of PCR with nested alpha and beta constant-region primers and SP2. Using its own MiXCR run on the UMI-ligation and nested PCR reads, TCRdb lists one record per CDR3 protein. The sample lists roughly 150,000 distinct CDR3 sequences, approximately 24% seen once, with over 0.09% in the top ten. The data stem from a study of naive and memory T cell subsets. Study outcomes and limitations: TCR abundance followed a power law differing between naive and memory subsets. Especially in CD8 cells, naive repertoires contained a few larger clonotypes, possibly CD45RA-re-expressing memory cells.

The CDR3 runs 14 residues. Germline V lookup: CDR1 MNHEY, CDR2 SVGEGT. The germline V and J ends were trimmed by 5 bases and 0 bases, with 10 bases remaining between them. Sequences were obtained from naive CD4+ T cells from blood. The chain combines TRBV6-2 or TRBV6-3 with TRBJ2-5, with D maybe TRBD2 (5 bases). This TCR came from a human donor in good health. The CDR3 region is CASSLSSNQETQYF. In DNA form, the CDR3 reads TGTGCCAGCAGTCTCTCTAGCAACCAAGAGACCCAGTACTTC.